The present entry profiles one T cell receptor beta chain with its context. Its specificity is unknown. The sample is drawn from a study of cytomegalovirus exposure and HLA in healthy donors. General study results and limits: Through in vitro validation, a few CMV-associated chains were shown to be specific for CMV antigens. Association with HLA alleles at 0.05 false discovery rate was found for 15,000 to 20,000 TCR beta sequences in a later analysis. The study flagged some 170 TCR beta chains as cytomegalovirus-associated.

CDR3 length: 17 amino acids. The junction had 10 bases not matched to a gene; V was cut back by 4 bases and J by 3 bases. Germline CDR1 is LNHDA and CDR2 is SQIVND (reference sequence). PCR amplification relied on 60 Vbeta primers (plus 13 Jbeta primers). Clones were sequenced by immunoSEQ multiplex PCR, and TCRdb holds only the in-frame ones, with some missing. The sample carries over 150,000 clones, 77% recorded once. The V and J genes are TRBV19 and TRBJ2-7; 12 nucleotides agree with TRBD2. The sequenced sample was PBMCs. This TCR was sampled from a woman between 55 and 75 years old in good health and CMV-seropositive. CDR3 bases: TGTGCCAGTAGTACCATCCTTCGACTAGCGGGAGACTACGAGCAGTACTTC. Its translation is CASSTILRLAGDYEQYF.